The 4 T cell receptor beta chains in this list originate from one sample, sequenced in a study of cytomegalovirus exposure and HLA in healthy donors. This PCR relied on a set of 60 Vbeta primers and 13 Jbeta primers. Method: immunoSEQ multiplex PCR; TCRdb's copy keeps in-frame clones and lacks some. The profile shows about 140,000 clones, around 77% of them singletons. Sequenced: PBMCs. Receptors originate from a man under 40 in good health and CMV-seronegative.

The chain has TRBV10-3 and TRBJ2-1; 8 bases agree with TRBD2. CDR1 is ENHRY, CDR2 SYGVKD, per germline. The CDR3 covers 16 residues. V gave up 2 bases and J gave up 7 bases; unmatched junction bases: 10. The DNA for the CDR3 is TGTGCCATCAGTGAGGACGGGAGGGGGGGGAGGAATGAGCAGTTCTTC. Protein product: CAISEDGRGGRNEQFF.

This chain links TRBV4-1 with TRBJ2-1; D may be TRBD2 (6 bases). CDR1 is MGHRA and CDR2 is YSYEKL in the germline V gene. The ends were cut back, 1 base at V and 8 bases at J, with 9 bases in the middle. This CDR3 is 13 amino acids long. The CDR3 loop reads CASSQGLDDEQFF. For the CDR3, the DNA is TGCGCCAGCAGCCAAGGACTAGACGATGAGCAGTTCTTC.

The V call is TRBV6-5, the J call TRBJ1-2; 11 nucleotides agree with TRBD1. CDR3 size: 15 residues. Germline V gives CDR1 MNHEY, CDR2 SVGAGI. V gave up 2 bases and J gave up 8 bases; unmatched junction bases: 7. CDR3 residues: CASSYDGQGAWGYTF. In DNA, the CDR3 is TGTGCCAGCAGTTACGACGGACAGGGGGCGTGGGGCTACACCTTC.

This clone was seen a handful of times. The rearrangement joins TRBV5-1 to TRBJ1-1; D remains unclear. CDR3 length equals 12 residues. Germline CDR1 is SGHRS and CDR2 is YFSETQ. V shed 0 bases and J shed 11 bases, with 11 bases lying between them. The CDR3 DNA sequence: TGCGCCAGCAGCTTGGCCCGGGAAAGGGCTTTCTTT. Protein sequence: CASSLARERAFF.